Following are 20 T cell receptor beta chains from one sample sequenced in a study of regulatory T cells in long-lasting Graves disease. Building of the TCR beta libraries involved iRepertoire HTBI primers and Arm-PCR of CDR3 regions. TCRdb reprocessed the multiplex PCR reads via MiXCR and lists one record per CDR3 protein. The table shows 450,000 or so distinct CDR3 sequences, with around 21% occurring only once. Specified time point: persistent/refractory GD, antithyroid drugs over 5 years with positive TRAb. PBMC RNA was the source of the TCR library. Material: peripheral blood mononuclear cells (PBMCs), obtained when the disease was refractory, from a patient treated with antithyroid drugs. The receptors come from a female donor with Graves disease.

This clonotype was recorded at least ten times. The genes are TRBV29-1 and TRBJ1-1; no clear D gene. V lost 6 bases, J lost 1 base, and 9 bases lay in between. CDR3 length: 12 residues. Germline assignment: CDR1 SQVTM and CDR2 ANQGSEA. In nucleotides, the CDR3 is TGCAGCGTCTGGGCGGAGAACACTGAAGCTTTCTTT. Its protein is CSVWAENTEAFF.

Ten or more counts support this clonotype. V gene TRBV5-4 combines with J gene TRBJ1-2, with a possible D match to TRBD1 (6 bases). V lost 4 bases and J lost 5, with 15 bases in between. The CDR3 extends over 14 amino acids. Germline CDR1 reads SGHNT; CDR2 reads YYREEE (reference sequence). CDR3 residues: CASSTDRNLYGYTF. The CDR3 bases are TGTGCCAGCAGCACGGACAGAAACCTGTATGGCTACACCTTC.

This clonotype occurred many times. The genes are TRBV28 and TRBJ2-5; D is possibly TRBD2 (6 bases). CDR1 and CDR2 from the germline V gene are MDHEN and SYDVKM. The CDR3 sequence is 13 residues long. With 7 bases removed from V and 6 bases from J, the gap between germline ends came to 15 bases. The CDR3: CASTPRGSKTQYF. CDR3 sequence (DNA): TGTGCCAGCACCCCGCGGGGCTCAAAGACCCAGTACTTC.

This clonotype has at least ten counts. The V call is TRBV28, the J call TRBJ2-7; D gene ambiguous. CDR1 and CDR2 (germline): MDHEN, SYDVKM. The length of the CDR3 is 13 residues. The germline V and J ends were trimmed by 8 bases and 0 bases, with 11 bases remaining between them. The CDR3 DNA follows: TGTGCCAGCCGTCCCCTTAACTCCTACGAGCAGTACTTC. Translation: CASRPLNSYEQYF.

Ten or more counts support this clonotype. The V gene is TRBV30, the J gene TRBJ2-1; D is unclear. V was shortened by 7 bases and J by 4 bases, with 17 bases between the two germline ends. This CDR3 is 14 amino acids long. Germline CDR1 and CDR2: GTSNPN and SVGIG (reference sequence). CDR3 region: CASRHPLRYNEQFF. CDR3 DNA: TGTGCCTCAAGACACCCTCTACGTTACAATGAGCAGTTCTTC.

CDR3 residues: CASSDFWTSGSSYEQYF. The CDR3 region has the DNA TGTGCCAGCAGCGATTTTTGGACTAGCGGATCTTCTTACGAGCAGTACTTC. The genes are TRBV11-2 and TRBJ2-7, with 10 bases fitting TRBD2. CDR3 size: 17 residues. V gave up 5 bases and J gave up 4 bases; unmatched junction bases: 14. Germline values: CDR1 SGHAT, CDR2 FQNNGV.

This clonotype was detected only a few times. Here the CDR3 reads CASSLNAEVVTGELFF. The DNA for the CDR3 is TGTGCCAGCAGTTTAAACGCGGAGGTAGTAACCGGGGAGCTGTTTTTT. The rearrangement links TRBV27 to TRBJ2-2, with a tentative D call TRBD2 (5 bases). CDR1 is MNHEY and CDR2 is SMNVEV in the germline V gene (reference sequence). The CDR3 spans 16 residues. Trimming pared 2 bases from V and 5 bases from J, leaving 15 bases between.

This clonotype was observed many times. The chain employs TRBV7-2 and TRBJ1-4; 7 positions agree with TRBD1. This CDR3 contains 14 residues. Germline V gene lookup returns CDR1 SGHTA and CDR2 FQGNSA. V lost 4 bases to trimming and J lost 7 bases; unmatched junction nucleotides: 6. The CDR3 loop is CASSSTRGREKLFF. The DNA of the CDR3 is TGTGCCAGCAGCTCCACGAGGGGGCGTGAAAAACTGTTTTTT.

This clonotype was detected only a few times. The V call is TRBV7-3, the J call TRBJ1-1; D perhaps matches TRBD1 (6 bases). Trimming took 5 bases from V and 9 from J, leaving 16 bases between them. The CDR3 length is 13 residues. Germline CDR1 SGHTA, CDR2 FQGTGA. The CDR3 protein is CASSPWGGRQAFF. CDR3 sequence (DNA): TGTGCCAGCAGCCCCTGGGGGGGCAGACAAGCTTTCTTT.

The chain joins TRBV6-5 to TRBJ1-2; a weak D match, TRBD1 (5 bases). The CDR3 spans 12 residues. V lost 4 bases and J lost 7, with 10 bases in between. Germline-derived CDR1 and CDR2 are MNHEY and SVGAGI. DNA of the CDR3: TGTGCCAGCAGTTCTCAGGGAGTTGGCTACACCTTC. This sequence encodes CASSSQGVGYTF.

The V and J genes are TRBV27 and TRBJ2-1; the D is unclear. CDR3 length: 13 amino acids. V dropped 5 bases and J dropped 0 bases, with 5 bases sitting between them. Germline values: CDR1 MNHEY, CDR2 SMNVEV (reference sequence). CDR3 sequence: CASSARSYNEQFF. Written as DNA, the CDR3 is TGTGCCAGCAGTGCTCGCTCCTACAATGAGCAGTTCTTC.

This clonotype has a handful of counts. The genes are TRBV6-1 and TRBJ2-1; 10 bases agree with TRBD2. The CDR3 covers 19 residues. Per germline, CDR1 MNHNS and CDR2 SASEGT. The trim removed 4 bases at V and 1 base at J, leaving 13 bases unmatched. The CDR3 DNA is TGTGCCAGCAGTGGGTCTAGCGGGAGCGTAGGGGGATCCTACAATGAGCAGTTCTTC. Translating gives CASSGSSGSVGGSYNEQFF.

A few counts support this clonotype. This sequence joins TRBV28 and TRBJ2-3, with D perhaps matching TRBD1 or TRBD2 (5 bases each). Germline loops: CDR1 MDHEN, CDR2 SYDVKM. V shed 2 bases and J shed 5 bases, with 20 bases lying between them. The CDR3 consists of 17 residues. CDR3 residues: CASSLISGAGLIDTQYF. In DNA, the CDR3 is TGTGCCAGCAGTTTAATATCCGGGGCAGGGCTGATAGATACGCAGTATTTT.

The chain carries TRBV19 and TRBJ1-1; the D is unclear. Germline V CDR1 and CDR2: LNHDA, SQIVND (reference sequence). This CDR3 has 12 residues. The V gene lost 7 bases and the J gene lost 6 bases, with 12 bases spanning the gap. CDR3 DNA sequence: TGTGCCAGTAATGCCAATGGACCTGAAGCTTTCTTT. Encoded protein: CASNANGPEAFF.

This chain links TRBV7-9 with TRBJ2-2, with D perhaps TRBD2 (5 bases). Germline V gives CDR1 SEHNR, CDR2 FQNEAQ (reference sequence). The CDR3 is 12 residues long. The germline V and J ends were trimmed by 8 bases and 5 bases, with 9 bases remaining between them. CDR3 sequence: CASGSRTGELFF. Written as DNA, the CDR3 is TGTGCCAGCGGGAGTAGAACCGGGGAGCTGTTTTTT.

There are many counts of this clonotype. The J gene is TRBJ1-1, the V gene TRBV27, with D possibly matching TRBD1 (5 bases). CDR1 is MNHEY and CDR2 is SMNVEV in the germline V gene (reference sequence). The V gene lost 6 bases and the J gene lost 4 bases, with 12 bases spanning the gap. The CDR3 is 13 amino acids. CDR3 nucleotides: TGTGCCAGCAGATCAGGGCCAGGCACTGAAGCTTTCTTT. As protein: CASRSGPGTEAFF.

Regarding this clonotype: A junction end diverges from the germline sequence, so it may reflect a read error. This chain uses TRBV6-5 with TRBJ2-2; D is undetermined. From germline, CDR1 is MNHEY and CDR2 SVGAGI. The CDR3 covers 14 residues. The CDR3 is CTSSYPTISGELFF. The CDR3 bases are TGTACCAGCAGTTACCCAACAATTTCCGGGGAGCTGTTTTTT.

This chain connects TRBV7-2 to TRBJ2-7; maybe TRBD1 (6 bases). The CDR3 covers 12 residues. Germline-derived CDR1 and CDR2 are SGHTA and FQGNSA. The germline V and J ends were trimmed by 3 bases and 7 bases, with 10 bases remaining between them. The CDR3 DNA reads as TGTGCCAGCAGCTTGATGAGGGGGGAGCAGTACTTC. Its translation: CASSLMRGEQYF.

This clonotype was observed a handful of times. The chain couples TRBV29-1 to TRBJ2-5; D unclear. Per the germline V gene, CDR1 is SQVTM and CDR2 is ANQGSEA. The CDR3 consists of 11 residues. As DNA, the CDR3 is TGCAGTGCCCTCCCGGGAGAGACCCAGTACTTC. This translates into CSALPGETQYF.

This clonotype has a handful of counts. At one end the junction does not follow the germline gene, possibly because of a read error. J is TRBJ1-1 and V is TRBV5-4; 7 bases line up with TRBD1. Germline V gene lookup returns CDR1 SGHNT and CDR2 YYREEE (reference sequence). The CDR3 totals 15 residues. The CDR3: CASSQDRVRGTEAFF. CDR3 nucleotides: TGCGCCAGCAGCCAAGACAGGGTGCGTGGCACTGAAGCTTTCTTT.